This T cell receptor beta chain was retrieved from a study of cytomegalovirus exposure and HLA in healthy donors. Study-level information: Assignment to the Caucasian-associated ancestry cluster applied to around 82% of the roughly 410 genotyped donors.

Donors likely had unrecorded immune exposures despite being nominally healthy when sampled. To note about this clone: Its antigen remains unidentified.

The PCR ran on 60 Vbeta and 13 Jbeta primers. Method: immunoSEQ multiplex PCR; TCRdb's copy keeps in-frame clones and lacks some. The profile shows approximately 150,000 clones, around 85% of them singletons. Findings and caveats of the study: Three of the chains that were CMV-associated were confirmed in vitro to be specific for CMV antigens. It was approximately 160 TCR beta chains that were listed as cytomegalovirus-associated.

CDR1 and CDR2 (germline): ENHRY, SYGVKD. V was clipped by 3 bases and J by 1 base; unmatched bases: 2. The CDR3 contains 16 residues. The origin of this receptor is a middle-aged man in good health and CMV-seronegative. Sequencing was performed on PBMCs. This chain links TRBV10-3 with TRBJ2-5; 13 bases fit TRBD2. Written as DNA, the CDR3 is TGTGCCATCAGTGAACTAGCGGGGGGGTCCCAAGAGACCCAGTACTTC. This translates into CAISELAGGSQETQYF.